The 18 T cell receptor beta chains below all came from one sample that was sequenced in a study of blood T cell repertoires in COVID-19. TCRdb's table, derived via immunoSEQ multiplex PCR, lists solely in-frame clones and lacks some. The sample has about 210,000 clones; 87% are singletons. The sequencing sample was made of PBMCs or T cells enriched from blood (not recorded which). These receptor sequences come from a man aged 18-30 years with acute COVID-19.

The chain has TRBV3-1 (or the pseudogene TRBV3-2) and TRBJ2-2; TRBD2 might be the D (5 bases). The V end lost 4 bases, the J end lost 2 bases, and 11 bases lay between the germline ends. The CDR3 is 15 amino acids. Germline V lookup: CDR1 LGHDT, CDR2 YNNKEL (reference sequence). The CDR3 DNA sequence: TGTGCCAGCAGCCTCGGCAGCGGCAACACCGGGGAGCTGTTTTTT. Its translation: CASSLGSGNTGELFF.

V usage is TRBV27 and J usage is TRBJ1-1; D call uncertain. V was trimmed by 3 bases and J by 4 bases, leaving 15 bases between them. CDR3 length equals 15 residues. Per the germline V gene, CDR1 is MNHEY and CDR2 is SMNVEV (reference sequence). CDR3 region: CASSFSPPRSTEAFF. In nucleotides, the CDR3 is TGTGCCAGCAGTTTTTCGCCGCCGAGAAGCACTGAAGCTTTCTTT.

The chain uses TRBV11-2 and TRBJ1-1; 10 nucleotides match TRBD1. V lost 6 bases to trimming and J lost 1 base; unmatched junction nucleotides: 5. The CDR3 runs 15 residues. Germline V gives CDR1 SGHAT, CDR2 FQNNGV. The CDR3 reads CASRPGTGANTEAFF. The CDR3 DNA reads as TGTGCCAGCAGGCCCGGGACAGGGGCGAACACTGAAGCTTTCTTT. Looking up the rest from reference TRBV11-2 and TRBJ1-1 gives the full variable domain: EAGVAQSPRYKIIEKRQSVAFWCNPISGHATLYWYQQILGQGPKLLIQFQNNGVVDDSQLPKDRFSAERLKGVDSTLKIQPAKLEDSAVYLCASRPGTGANTEAFFGQGTRLTVV.

The chain uses TRBV28 and TRBJ2-7; 9 bases map to TRBD1. Germline CDR1 reads MDHEN; CDR2 reads SYDVKM. CDR3 size: 16 residues. Trimming at V came to 3 bases and at J to 1 base, leaving 7 bases not matched to a gene. CDR3 amino acids: CASSLPWGTGSYEQYF. CDR3 nucleotides: TGTGCCAGCAGTTTGCCATGGGGGACAGGGTCCTACGAGCAGTACTTC.

The chain recombines TRBV28 with TRBJ1-6; 10 positions match TRBD1. With 5 bases clipped from V and 9 bases from J, the junction kept 1 base outside the gene matches. The length of the CDR3 is 13 residues. The germline V gene has CDR1 MDHEN and CDR2 SYDVKM. CDR3: CASSGDRGSPLHF. The CDR3 region has the DNA TGTGCCAGCAGTGGGGACAGGGGTTCACCCCTCCACTTT.

This clone was observed a single time. The CDR3 sequence: CASSQDRGVEGALYYGYTF. The CDR3 DNA reads as TGTGCCAGCAGCCAAGATAGAGGCGTGGAGGGGGCGCTTTACTATGGCTACACCTTC. The V call is TRBV3-1 (or the pseudogene TRBV3-2), the J call TRBJ1-2; 7 bases match TRBD1. The CDR3 is made up of 19 amino acids. Per the germline V gene, CDR1 is LGHDT and CDR2 is YNNKEL (reference sequence). The trim removed 0 bases at V and 3 bases at J, leaving 16 bases unmatched.

The chain has TRBV7-8 and TRBJ2-3; D gene uncertain. Deletions cut 2 bases from V and 0 bases from J, with 12 bases between. Looked up from germline, CDR1 is SGHVS and CDR2 is FQNEAQ. CDR3 length: 16 amino acids. CDR3 coding DNA: TGTGCCAGCAGCTTAAGACTGGCCCTTAGCACAGATACGCAGTATTTT. Encoded protein: CASSLRLALSTDTQYF.

The chain recombines TRBV5-5 with TRBJ2-7; 10 bases map to TRBD1. Germline loops: CDR1 SGHKS, CDR2 YYEKEE (reference sequence). J gave up 4 bases and V 3 bases, and 7 bases lay outside the gene matches. This CDR3 region has 15 residues. The CDR3 sequence: CASSSPGQGIYEQYF. Here the CDR3 DNA reads TGTGCCAGCAGCTCGCCGGGACAGGGGATATACGAGCAGTACTTC. Full variable domain (rest looked up from reference TRBV5-5 and TRBJ2-7): DAGVTQSPTHLIKTRGQQVTLRCSPISGHKSVSWYQQVLGQGPQFIFQYYEKEERGRGNFPDRFSARQFPNYSSELNVNALLLGDSALYLCASSSPGQGIYEQYFGPGTRLTVT.

The chain recombines TRBV5-1 with TRBJ2-7, with 11 positions matching TRBD2. The CDR3 loop spans 16 amino acids. The germline V gene encodes CDR1 SGHRS and CDR2 YFSETQ. V gave up 0 bases and J gave up 1 base; unmatched junction bases: 3. The CDR3 loop is CASSLGTSGRSYEQYF. In DNA, the CDR3 is TGCGCCAGCAGCTTGGGGACTAGCGGGCGATCCTACGAGCAGTACTTC.

This chain uses TRBV10-3 with TRBJ2-4; possible D gene TRBD1, 5 bases. The CDR3 has 16 amino acids. Germline V gene sequence: CDR1 ENHRY, CDR2 SYGVKD. The V gene lost 3 bases and the J gene lost 0 bases, with 12 bases spanning the gap. The CDR3 spells CAISDTTGLAKNIQYF. As DNA, the CDR3 is TGTGCCATCAGTGATACTACAGGCCTAGCCAAAAACATTCAGTACTTC.

The rearrangement links TRBV30 to TRBJ2-1, with D possibly TRBD2 on 6 matching bases. Germline lookup yields CDR1 GTSNPN and CDR2 SVGIG (reference sequence). Trimming left V 0 bases short and J 5 bases short, with 14 bases between. CDR3 length: 15 residues. The CDR3 region is CAWSVRGSPHNEQFF. For the CDR3, the DNA is TGTGCCTGGAGTGTCCGGGGGAGCCCCCACAATGAGCAGTTCTTC.

The gene calls are TRBV4-1 and TRBJ1-2; TRBD1 agrees at 12 bases. This CDR3 comprises 18 residues. V gave up 1 base and J gave up 7 bases; unmatched junction bases: 13. CDR1 MGHRA and CDR2 YSYEKL come from the germline V gene. This CDR3 is CASSQGGTGGAKLRGYTF. The CDR3 region has the DNA TGCGCCAGCAGCCAAGGGGGGACAGGGGGCGCGAAGTTACGTGGCTACACCTTC.

V is TRBV5-1 and J is TRBJ2-1, with TRBD1 matching over 8 bases. Trimming took 2 bases from V and 7 from J; bases not matched to a gene: 5. The CDR3 runs to 14 residues. CDR1 is SGHRS, CDR2 YFSETQ, per germline. The CDR3 protein is CASSFRTGMNEQFF. In nucleotides, the CDR3 is TGCGCCAGCAGCTTCCGGACAGGGATGAATGAGCAGTTCTTC.

V gene TRBV24-1 combines with J gene TRBJ2-3; a possible D gene is TRBD2 (6 bases). The CDR3 has 13 residues. Trimming took 9 bases from V and 5 from J, leaving 14 bases between them. Germline values: CDR1 KGHDR, CDR2 SFDVKD. CDR3 nucleotides: TGTGCCACCGAGGGCTCGGAGGGAGATACGCAGTATTTT. Its protein product is CATEGSEGDTQYF.

This clone has a handful of counts. The V call is TRBV5-1, the J call TRBJ1-4, with 7 bases matching TRBD1. Germline V gene data show CDR1 as SGHRS and CDR2 as YFSETQ. The CDR3 totals 14 residues. The J segment lost 7 bases and the V segment lost 0 bases, leaving 3 bases of the junction unmatched. DNA for the CDR3: TGCGCCAGCAGCTTGGGCCAGGGGGGTGAAAAACTGTTTTTT. Translated: CASSLGQGGEKLFF.

J is TRBJ2-2 and V is TRBV6-4, with 9 bases that match TRBD2. From germline, CDR1 is MRHNA and CDR2 SNTAGT. Losses at the gene ends were 6 bases for V and 2 bases for J; bases not matched to a gene: 13. The CDR3 is made up of 18 amino acids. This CDR3 reads CASRGEQRREGNTGELFF. CDR3 nucleotide sequence: TGTGCCAGCAGGGGGGAACAACGGCGGGAGGGTAACACCGGGGAGCTGTTTTTT.

This chain links TRBV9 with TRBJ2-3; a possible D gene is TRBD2 (6 bases). V dropped 3 bases and J dropped 0 bases, with 14 bases sitting between them. The CDR3 length is 16 residues. Germline CDR1 is SGDLS and CDR2 is YYNGEE. CDR3 loop: CASSATGLRSTDTQYF. Here the CDR3 DNA reads TGTGCCAGCAGCGCTACGGGACTGCGAAGCACAGATACGCAGTATTTT.

This chain links TRBV7-9 with TRBJ1-5; D not resolved. This CDR3 is 13 amino acids long. The germline V gene encodes CDR1 SEHNR and CDR2 FQNEAQ (reference sequence). V was shortened by 5 bases and J by 0 bases, with 5 bases between the two germline ends. CDR3 DNA sequence: TGTGCCAGCAGCCAGGATAGCAATCAGCCCCAGCATTTT. Residues: CASSQDSNQPQHF.